These T cell receptor beta chains were read from a single sample in a study of blood T cell repertoires in COVID-19. The method was immunoSEQ multiplex PCR; TCRdb's version includes in-frame clones alone and lacks a portion of them. The sample yields some 110,000 clones, 92% seen once. Material for sequencing was peripheral blood. The receptors shown here come from a man aged 45 to 65 with COVID-19, enrolled during active disease. The CDR3 runs from the conserved cysteine through the conserved F or W. Fields, in order: clone size, V gene, J gene, D gene, CDR3 DNA, CDR3 protein. A D gene is named only where the DNA matches it firmly. Clone sizes are given selectively: once, few, many, or a class where the clone is expanded.

.	TRBV7-9	TRBJ2-2	.	TGTGCCAGCCAACGCGGCGCGAACACCGGGGAGCTGTTTTTT	CASQRGANTGELFF
.	TRBV7-9	TRBJ2-1	.	TGTGCCAGCAGCTTAGCAGCAGGGCACTCCTACAATGAGCAGTTCTTC	CASSLAAGHSYNEQFF
.	TRBV24-1	TRBJ2-1	TRBD1	TGTGCCACCAGTAACACCGGACAGGGGAGACGCAATGAGCAGTTCTTC	CATSNTGQGRRNEQFF
.	TRBV4-1	TRBJ1-1	TRBD1	TGCGCCAGCAGCCAAGAATTTCCGGGACAGCGTACTGAAGCTTTCTTT	CASSQEFPGQRTEAFF
.	TRBV29-1	TRBJ1-2	TRBD1	TGCAGCGTGGTACAGGGGACCCTACTTGGCTACACCTTC	CSVVQGTLLGYTF
.	TRBV24-1	TRBJ2-1	TRBD2	TGTGCCACCAGTGATTTCCCTAGCGGGAGTGCTATAGGTGAGCAGTTCTTC	CATSDFPSGSAIGEQFF
.	TRBV11-2	TRBJ2-3	TRBD2	TGTGCCAGCAGCTTAGTCGGGCTAGCGGGATTACTAACAGATACGCAGTATTTT	CASSLVGLAGLLTDTQYF
.	TRBV11-2	TRBJ2-7	.	TGTGCCAGCAGCTTCGATGAAGCCACTAGAGGATACGAGCAGTACTTC	CASSFDEATRGYEQYF
.	TRBV5-5	TRBJ2-1	TRBD1	TGTGCCAGCAGCTTGGATCCAGGGGGCAATGAGCAGTTCTTC	CASSLDPGGNEQFF
.	TRBV6-5	TRBJ1-2	.	TGTGCCAGCAGGGGCCTGTATGGCTACACCTTC	CASRGLYGYTF
.	TRBV27	TRBJ2-2	TRBD1	TGTGCCAGCAGTTTAAGGTTGACAGGGGTGACCGGGGAGCTGTTTTTT	CASSLRLTGVTGELFF
.	TRBV9	TRBJ1-2	TRBD1	TGTGCCAGCAGCGTAGAGGGGGCGGGCGGCTACACCTTC	CASSVEGAGGYTF
.	TRBV6-5	TRBJ1-5	.	TGTGCCAGCAGCTCCGGGTATAGCAATCAGCCCCAGCATTTT	CASSSGYSNQPQHF
once	TRBV6-6	TRBJ2-5	TRBD1	TGTGCCAGCAATAGAGCCCGGACAGGACCCCAAGAGACCCAGTACTTC	CASNRARTGPQETQYF
.	TRBV21-1	TRBJ1-4	.	TGTGCCAGCAGCGCTACAGGGAGCGAGGATGAAAAACTGTTTTTT	CASSATGSEDEKLFF
.	TRBV6-2/TRBV6-3	TRBJ2-3	TRBD1	TGTGCCAGCAGTTACATAACAGGGGTGGGGACAGATACGCAGTATTTT	CASSYITGVGTDTQYF
.	TRBV7-2	TRBJ2-5	.	TGTGCCAGCAGCAGTATCCCACAGACAGCGTCAGAGACCCAGTACTTC	CASSSIPQTASETQYF
.	TRBV20-1	TRBJ1-1	TRBD1	TGCAGTATCGACAGGGATCGTGAAGCTTTCTTT	CSIDRDREAFF